A single sample is the source of the 14 T cell receptor beta chains below, sequenced in a study of blood T cell repertoires in COVID-19. The data were produced by immunoSEQ multiplex PCR, yet TCRdb's version contains in-frame clones alone and is incomplete. Found here are around 230,000 clones, approximately 88% of them singletons; the top ten hold 2% to 2.5%. Input material: PBMCs or T cells enriched from blood (not recorded which). The receptors come from a woman in her 40s with acute COVID-19.

The count of this clone is one. The chain uses TRBV19 and TRBJ1-2; D is uncertain. With 7 bases removed from V and 1 base from J, the gap between germline ends came to 7 bases. The CDR3 runs to 12 residues. CDR1 is LNHDA, CDR2 SQIVND, per germline (reference sequence). The CDR3 here is CASTSLNYGYTF. CDR3 sequence (DNA): TGTGCCAGTACCAGTCTTAACTATGGCTACACCTTC.

J is TRBJ1-2 and V is TRBV6-5; D possibly corresponds to TRBD1 (6 bases). CDR1 and CDR2 (germline): MNHEY, SVGAGI. V was pared by 0 bases and J by 4 bases, with 12 bases between. The CDR3 has 15 residues. The CDR3 sequence is CASSYSRQAFYGYTF. The CDR3 DNA sequence: TGTGCCAGCAGTTACTCTCGACAGGCCTTCTATGGCTACACCTTC.

This clone appeared a single time. The chain combines TRBV3-1 (or the pseudogene TRBV3-2) with TRBJ1-4, with 9 bases matching TRBD1. The junction had 3 bases not matched to a gene; V was cut back by 4 bases and J by 6 bases. Per the germline V gene, CDR1 is LGHDT and CDR2 is YNNKEL (reference sequence). The CDR3 contains 14 residues. The CDR3 region is CASSPGQGHEKLFF. The CDR3, as DNA: TGTGCCAGCAGCCCCGGACAGGGGCATGAAAAACTGTTTTTT.

J is TRBJ2-1 and V is TRBV3-1 (or the pseudogene TRBV3-2), with TRBD1 identical over 7 bases. Germline V gives CDR1 LGHDT, CDR2 YNNKEL (reference sequence). The CDR3 spans 18 residues. J was trimmed by 7 bases and V by 4 bases; bases with no gene match: 19. CDR3 in amino acids: CASSPGQARGFTGNEQFF. The CDR3 DNA follows: TGTGCCAGCAGCCCTGGACAGGCTAGGGGGTTTACAGGGAATGAGCAGTTCTTC.

The V and J genes are TRBV7-2 and TRBJ1-1, with 7 bases aligning to TRBD1. CDR3 length: 14 residues. V dropped 4 bases and J dropped 4; count of bases not matched to a gene: 6. The V gene's germline CDR1 is SGHTA and CDR2 FQGNSA. The CDR3 here is CASSSRGTVTEAFF. DNA for the CDR3: TGTGCCAGCAGCTCACGCGGGACAGTCACTGAAGCTTTCTTT.

This clone was found a few times. The chain carries TRBV7-9 and TRBJ1-6; D may be TRBD1 (5 bases). The CDR3 contains 12 residues. Trimming left V 5 bases short and J 13 bases short, with 12 bases between. In germline, CDR1 is SEHNR, CDR2 FQNEAQ (reference sequence). CDR3 sequence reads: CASSVPGAPLHF. Here the CDR3 DNA reads TGTGCCAGCAGCGTACCTGGGGCTCCCCTCCACTTT.

The rearrangement uses TRBV2 and TRBJ2-1, with TRBD2 matching over 10 bases. Germline-derived CDR1 and CDR2 are SNHLY and FYNNEI. With 6 bases clipped from V and 4 bases from J, the junction kept 6 bases outside the gene matches. This CDR3 comprises 15 residues. The CDR3 nucleotides are TGTGCCAGCAGCGAGAGCGGGAGGGTTTACAATGAGCAGTTCTTC. This codes for CASSESGRVYNEQFF.

The gene calls are TRBV7-9 and TRBJ2-7, with D tentatively TRBD2 (5 bases). V gave up 5 bases and J gave up 2 bases, with 16 bases separating them. The CDR3 runs to 15 residues. Germline CDR1 reads SEHNR; CDR2 reads FQNEAQ (reference sequence). CDR3: CASSQLSGIPYEQYV. As DNA, the CDR3 is TGTGCCAGCAGCCAGCTTTCGGGGATCCCCTACGAGCAGTACGTC.

The chain carries TRBV7-2 and TRBJ2-3, with a weak D call TRBD2 (6 bases). The CDR3 sequence is 16 residues long. Trimming shortened V by 4 bases and J by 1 base, and 15 bases separated the two germline ends. Germline CDR1 is SGHTA and CDR2 is FQGNSA. CDR3 coding DNA: TGTGCCAGCAGCTCCGAGGGACTGCCCGGCACAGATACGCAGTATTTT. As protein: CASSSEGLPGTDTQYF.

Here the CDR3 reads CASSAQTGSLGAFF. The CDR3 DNA sequence: TGTGCCAGTAGTGCCCAGACAGGCTCCCTGGGGGCTTTCTTT. This chain joins TRBV19 and TRBJ1-1, with a possible D match to TRBD1 (6 bases). Between the trimmed V and J ends, which lost 5 bases and 11 bases, there was a span of 21 bases. Germline values: CDR1 LNHDA, CDR2 SQIVND (reference sequence). The CDR3 loop spans 14 amino acids.

J is TRBJ2-6 and V is TRBV6-2 or TRBV6-3; tentative D call: TRBD1 (6 bases). CDR3 length equals 19 residues. The V gene's germline CDR1 is MNHEY and CDR2 SVGEGT. V lost 6 bases and J lost 0, with 21 bases in between. CDR3 in amino acids: CASSPRSPGHLSGANVLTF. In DNA, the CDR3 is TGTGCCAGCAGCCCTCGAAGCCCGGGACACCTCTCTGGGGCCAACGTCCTGACTTTC.

This clone was seen a single time. This sequence joins TRBV19 and TRBJ1-3; D possibly corresponds to TRBD1 (5 bases). This CDR3 has 18 residues. Germline V gives CDR1 LNHDA, CDR2 SQIVND (reference sequence). V dropped 10 bases and J dropped 0 bases, with 25 bases sitting between them. The CDR3, as DNA: TGTGCCACACAGGCTTTCACAGGCACCGTCTTCTCTGGAAACACCATATATTTT. It yields the protein CATQAFTGTVFSGNTIYF.

The chain employs TRBV19 and TRBJ1-2, with 8 bases identical to TRBD1. CDR3 length: 13 residues. Trimming took 5 bases from V and 2 from J; bases not matched to a gene: 1. Germline V gives CDR1 LNHDA, CDR2 SQIVND (reference sequence). The chain's CDR3 is CASSYRGNYGYTF. As DNA, the CDR3 is TGTGCCAGTAGTTACAGGGGGAACTATGGCTACACCTTC.

The chain has TRBV7-2 and TRBJ2-7; TRBD1 agrees at 8 bases. The germline V gene has CDR1 SGHTA and CDR2 FQGNSA. The CDR3 covers 14 residues. Trimming took 1 base from V and 4 from J; bases not matched to a gene: 3. CDR3 protein: CASSLETGDYEQYF. CDR3 in DNA: TGTGCCAGCAGCTTAGAGACAGGGGATTACGAGCAGTACTTC.